One sample yielded the 10 T cell receptor beta chains listed below, sequenced in a study of CD8+ T cells in alopecia areata. Specified treatment: oral pan-JAK inhibitor, 5-10 mg twice daily. cDNA serving as the sequencing template came from extracted, reverse transcribed RNA. Sequencing was performed with immunoSEQ multiplex PCR; in TCRdb, only in-frame clones are kept and a portion is missing. This sample has under 350,000 clones, with 58% found just once. Specimen: CD4+ T cells sorted from blood, collected at week 24, from a patient treated with tofacitinib. These receptors were obtained from a human donor with alopecia areata.

The chain employs TRBV11-1 and TRBJ2-1; 7 bases align to TRBD1. With V trimmed by 5 bases and J by 7 bases, 8 bases remained unmatched. The germline V gene has CDR1 SGHAT and CDR2 FQDESV (reference sequence). CDR3 length: 14 amino acids. The CDR3 here is CASSILDRRNEQFF. In nucleotides, the CDR3 is TGTGCCAGCAGCATATTGGACAGGCGGAATGAGCAGTTCTTC.

There are a few counts of this clone. This chain joins TRBV18 and TRBJ1-5, with no clear D. CDR1 is KGHSH and CDR2 is LQKENI in the germline V gene. This CDR3 region has 13 residues. Trimming removed 5 bases from V and 7 bases from J, with 12 bases in between. CDR3 coding DNA: TGTGCCAGCTCAGCCGGGCGCGGGCAGCCCCAGCATTTT. Translating gives CASSAGRGQPQHF.

V gene TRBV4-2 combines with J gene TRBJ1-2; no definite D call. The germline V gene encodes CDR1 LGHNA and CDR2 YNFKEQ. Between the trimmed V and J ends, which lost 0 bases and 3 bases, there was a span of 5 bases. The CDR3 covers 13 residues. The CDR3 DNA reads TGTGCCAGCAGCCAAGACACAGACTATGGCTACACCTTC. Translated: CASSQDTDYGYTF.

This clone was observed a few times. The chain carries TRBV18 and TRBJ2-7; D might be TRBD2 (6 bases). The CDR3 runs 14 residues. Germline loops: CDR1 KGHSH, CDR2 LQKENI. V gave up 1 base and J gave up 2 bases, with 9 bases separating them. CDR3 residues: CASSPHSGAYEQYF. For the CDR3, the DNA is TGTGCCAGCTCACCACATTCGGGGGCCTACGAGCAGTACTTC.

In its sample, this clone was seen a few times. The chain is built from TRBV4-3 and TRBJ2-5, with a weak D call TRBD2 (6 bases). V was shortened by 1 base and J by 4 bases, with 7 bases between the two germline ends. The CDR3 sequence is 13 residues long. The germline gives CDR1 LGHNA, CDR2 YSLEER. CDR3 in amino acids: CASSQVGGETQYF. DNA for the CDR3: TGCGCCAGCAGCCAAGTGGGAGGAGAGACCCAGTACTTC.

The J gene is TRBJ2-3, the V gene TRBV29-1; the D is unclear. CDR3 size: 13 residues. The germline gives CDR1 SQVTM, CDR2 ANQGSEA. Trimming left V 8 bases short and J 1 base short, with 13 bases between. The DNA of the CDR3 is TGCAGCAGGGCCGGGCACGGCACAGATACGCAGTATTTT. The encoded protein is CSRAGHGTDTQYF.

The table lists this clone with a few counts. The chain joins TRBV30 to TRBJ1-5; the D gene is possibly TRBD1 (6 bases). V was trimmed by 5 bases and J by 4 bases, leaving 12 bases between them. The V gene's germline CDR1 is GTSNPN and CDR2 SVGIG (reference sequence). This CDR3 is 13 amino acids long. The CDR3 sequence: CAWSKGGNQPQHF. The CDR3 DNA is TGTGCCTGGTCAAAGGGGGGGAATCAGCCCCAGCATTTT.

The chain couples TRBV15 to TRBJ2-5, with 11 bases matching TRBD2. CDR1 LNHNV and CDR2 YYDKDF come from the germline V gene (reference sequence). This CDR3 has 17 residues. The V segment lost 3 bases and the J segment 4 bases; nucleotides outside the gene matches: 10. CDR3 in amino acids: CATSSGGGLAVGETQYF. The CDR3 DNA sequence: TGTGCCACCAGCAGTGGGGGGGGACTAGCGGTCGGAGAGACCCAGTACTTC.

V and J are TRBV30 and TRBJ1-1; no firm D call. Trimming removed 3 bases at V and 7 bases at J, with 9 bases between. This CDR3 comprises 11 residues. Germline V gene lookup returns CDR1 GTSNPN and CDR2 SVGIG (reference sequence). CDR3 in amino acids: CAWSRQIEAFF. The CDR3 coding sequence is TGTGCCTGGAGCAGACAAATTGAAGCTTTCTTT. Supplemented by reference TRBV30 and TRBJ1-1, the full variable domain reads SQTIHQWPATLVQPVGSPLSLECTVEGTSNPNLYWYRQAAGRGLQLLFYSVGIGQISSEVPQNLSASRPQDRQFILSSKKLLLSDSGFYLCAWSRQIEAFFGQGTRLTVV.

This chain joins TRBV30 and TRBJ2-2; no clear D gene. Germline V gene data show CDR1 as GTSNPN and CDR2 as SVGIG (reference sequence). Trimming took 8 bases from V and 3 from J, leaving 13 bases between them. CDR3 length: 13 residues. CDR3 sequence (DNA): TGTGCCCTAAACGGATGGGACACCGGGGAGCTGTTTTTT. It is translated as CALNGWDTGELFF.